This is a list of T cell receptor beta chains from one sample in a study of OX40 agonist ivuxolimab in advanced cancers. Clones were sequenced by immunoSEQ multiplex PCR, and TCRdb holds only the in-frame ones, with some missing. This sample carries under 90,000 clones, around 92% of them seen once, and the ten largest clones take around 2.4%. The source material was CD4+ or CD8+ T cells sorted from blood, sampled in a trial of the OX40 agonist ivuxolimab. The receptors stem from an adult with an advanced solid tumor such as melanoma, head and neck, liver or kidney cancer. The CDR3 runs from the conserved cysteine through the conserved F or W. A D gene is named only where the DNA matches it firmly. Where a row states a size, it is once, few, many or the class of an expanded clone; other rows omit it.

>-|TRBJ2-3|-|TRBV2
CASRRSVADTQYF
TGTGCCAGCAGGAGAAGCGTAGCAGATACGCAGTATTTT
>-|TRBJ1-2|-|TRBV6-1
CASSRVTGYTF
TGTGCCAGCAGCAGGGTTACCGGCTACACCTTC
>-|TRBJ2-7|-|TRBV29-1
CSGKNLEGHEQYF
TGCAGCGGCAAAAATTTGGAAGGGCACGAGCAGTACTTC
>-|TRBJ1-1|TRBD1|TRBV6-8
CASSYGTERTEAFF
TGTGCCAGCAGTTACGGGACAGAGAGAACTGAAGCTTTCTTT
>-|TRBJ2-2|-|TRBV7-9
CASSRWGGETGELFF
TGTGCCAGCAGCCGGTGGGGAGGAGAGACCGGGGAGCTGTTTTTT
>-|TRBJ2-1|TRBD2|TRBV28
CASSTSWGEGRDEQFF
TGTGCCAGCAGCACCTCTTGGGGGGAGGGCAGGGATGAGCAGTTCTTC
>-|TRBJ2-3|-|TRBV5-4
CASSLGFPPPDTQYF
TGTGCCAGCAGCTTAGGCTTCCCCCCCCCAGATACGCAGTATTTT
>-|TRBJ2-7|-|TRBV7-2
CASSLEGGHEQYF
TGTGCCAGCAGCTTAGAAGGGGGGCACGAGCAGTACTTC
>-|TRBJ1-2|-|TRBV30
CAWSVTYGYTF
TGTGCCTGGAGTGTAACCTATGGCTACACCTTC
>-|TRBJ1-2|TRBD1|TRBV7-8
CASSRGQALGYGYTF
TGTGCCAGCAGCCGAGGACAGGCTCTAGGCTATGGCTACACCTTC
>-|TRBJ2-3|-|TRBV7-9
CASSLREGGADTQYF
TGTGCCAGCAGCTTAAGGGAGGGGGGGGCAGATACGCAGTATTTT
>-|TRBJ2-3|TRBD2|TRBV19
CASKSGARDTQYF
TGTGCCAGTAAGAGCGGGGCGCGGGATACGCAGTATTTT
>-|TRBJ1-2|-|TRBV6-1
CASSEGANYGYTF
TGTGCCAGCAGTGAGGGCGCCAACTATGGCTACACCTTC
>-|TRBJ2-3|-|TRBV5-1
CASSPSSTDTQYF
TGCGCCAGCAGCCCATCTAGCACAGATACGCAGTATTTT
>-|TRBJ1-2|-|TRBV7-8
CASSLVGAQGGYTF
TGTGCCAGCAGCTTAGTGGGAGCGCAGGGTGGCTACACCTTC
>-|TRBJ2-1|-|TRBV7-8
CASSFQISYNEQFF
TGTGCCAGCAGCTTCCAAATCTCCTACAATGAGCAGTTCTTC
>-|TRBJ1-1|-|TRBV5-1
CASTLGGVYTEAFF
TGCGCCAGCACCCTGGGGGGGGTGTACACTGAAGCTTTCTTT
>few|TRBJ1-6|-|TRBV2
CASGLSLSPLHF
TGTGCCAGCGGACTGTCCCTTTCACCCCTCCACTTT
>-|TRBJ1-5|-|TRBV7-2
CASSLQYQPQHF
TGTGCCAGCAGCTTACAGTATCAGCCCCAGCATTTT
>-|TRBJ1-2|-|TRBV4-2
CASSQVEGGNYGYTF
TGTGCCAGCAGCCAAGTCGAGGGCGGAAACTATGGCTACACCTTC
>once|TRBJ1-2|-|TRBV7-2
CASSLAHYHNNRYGYTF
TGTGCCAGCAGCTTAGCCCATTACCATAACAACCGCTATGGCTACACCTTC
>-|TRBJ2-2|-|TRBV11-3
CASSLGGSGTGELFF
TGTGCCAGCAGCTTAGGGGGGTCAGGCACCGGGGAGCTGTTTTTT
>-|TRBJ1-1|TRBD1|TRBV7-2
CASSVNRGYEAFF
TGTGCCAGCAGCGTTAACAGGGGGTATGAAGCTTTCTTT
>-|TRBJ1-1|-|TRBV4-2
CASSLYTNTEAFF
TGTGCCAGCAGCCTTTACACGAACACTGAAGCTTTCTTT
>-|TRBJ2-2|TRBD2|TRBV7-2
CASRGGVGTGELFF
TGTGCCTCCCGGGGGGGCGTGGGCACCGGGGAGCTGTTTTTT
>-|TRBJ2-6|-|TRBV7-2
CASSLARDSGANVLTF
TGTGCCAGCAGCTTAGCTAGGGACTCTGGGGCCAACGTCCTGACTTTC
>few|TRBJ2-7|-|TRBV5-1
CASSSYEQYF
TGCGCCAGCAGCTCCTACGAGCAGTACTTC
>-|TRBJ1-4|TRBD1|TRBV5-1
CASTLGVGGEKLFF
TGCGCCAGCACCCTTGGTGTAGGGGGCGAAAAACTGTTTTTT
>-|TRBJ2-3|TRBD2|TRBV18
CASSPRFVTSGRRDTQYF
TGTGCCAGCTCACCCAGATTTGTTACTAGCGGGAGAAGAGATACGCAGTATTTT
>-|TRBJ2-1|-|TRBV29-1
CSCQATYNEQFF
TGCAGCTGTCAAGCAACCTACAATGAGCAGTTCTTC
>-|TRBJ2-5|TRBD1|TRBV10-3
CAIRGPGTAQETQYF
TGTGCCATCAGGGGGCCCGGGACAGCTCAAGAGACCCAGTACTTC
>-|TRBJ2-2|TRBD2|TRBV10-3
CAHRGGGELFF
TGTGCCCACCGCGGGGGTGGGGAGCTGTTTTTT
>-|TRBJ1-1|-|TRBV6-6
CASSYLPPGSNTEAFF
TGTGCCAGCAGTTACCTCCCCCCAGGGAGCAACACTGAAGCTTTCTTT
>-|TRBJ1-6|-|TRBV4-2
CASSSQTGDNSPLHF
TGTGCCAGCAGCTCCCAAACTGGGGATAATTCACCCCTCCACTTT
>-|TRBJ2-5|TRBD2|TRBV19
CASNSGRVGETQYF
TGTGCCAGTAATAGCGGGAGGGTCGGGGAGACCCAGTACTTC
>-|TRBJ2-6|-|TRBV5-1
CASSLSFGANVLTF
TGCGCCAGCAGCTTGAGCTTTGGGGCCAACGTCCTGACTTTC
>-|TRBJ1-5|-|TRBV6-5
CASSPYQPGAQPQHF
TGTGCCAGCAGCCCTTATCAGCCGGGGGCACAGCCCCAGCATTTT
>-|TRBJ1-5|-|TRBV6-6
CASTGRQRNQPQHF
TGTGCCAGCACGGGAAGGCAGAGAAATCAGCCCCAGCATTTT
>-|TRBJ2-6|-|TRBV5-1
CASSLDPLSSGANVLTF
TGCGCCAGCAGCTTGGACCCTCTGAGCTCTGGGGCCAACGTCCTGACTTTC
>-|TRBJ1-2|-|TRBV5-6
CASSSPGRIYGYTF
TGTGCCAGCAGTTCACCCGGCAGGATCTATGGCTACACCTTC